This TCR beta chain was observed in a study of cytomegalovirus exposure and HLA in healthy donors (dated by TCRdb to 2016 to 2017). The study in broad terms: An earlier analysis of several hundred of the donors reported roughly 270 Gb of sequence data and 117 million unique TCR beta sequences from roughly 200 million T cells. Using immunosequencing, the study profiled T cell repertoires from some 670 subjects and related those repertoires to cytomegalovirus serostatus. Roughly 5 DR-DQ haplotypes were handled as single units for association and clustering, since linkage in the cohort was strong. In addition to the first cohort of around 670 subjects, a separate validation cohort of 120 different subjects was used. A later genetic analysis took genome-wide SNP genotypes for about 55% of the 666 donors and used that subset as a discovery cohort. In the later analysis, no new phenotypic data were used to find candidate immune exposures; instead, reliance was placed on TCR beta sequences and their occurrence across donors. To predict cytomegalovirus infection status, the study brought together high-throughput TCR immunosequencing, statistical association of individual TCRs with disease status, and machine learning. Alongside the repertoire data, information on donor age, sex, ethnicity and CMV serostatus was compiled. Both class I and class II loci were covered by HLA typing, at four-digit resolution. The study was designed to test whether signatures of past pathogen exposure could be identified by cataloging public T cell receptors. In a later analysis, previously published TCR beta repertoires from several hundred donors were re-analyzed and high-resolution HLA genotyping was added so that TCR occurrence patterns could be studied. Typing coverage varied by locus: roughly 629-640 donors for A, B, C, DRB1 and DQB1; approximately 500 for DQA1; 600 to 610 for DPA1; 450 to 480 for DPB1. The genetic ancestry cluster associated with self-reported Caucasian donors included 81% of the roughly 400 genotyped donors. Every repertoire in the discovery cohort had been generated on one and the same sequencing platform. An early release covering roughly 640 HLA-typed donors comprised approximately 290 gigabases of sequencing data and roughly 86 million unique TCR sequences. To decide whether each TCR beta V gene segment behaved as functional or pseudogenic, an earlier analysis of some 600 of the donors relied on high-throughput TCR beta sequencing. Among 350 to 400 genotyped donors of the cohort, an average of approximately 250,000 unique TCR beta nucleotide sequences were sequenced per donor, roughly a sixth of them non-productive. General findings and caveats noted by the study authors: Linkage disequilibrium might explain the correlated functional status among segregating V segments, but an unknown experimental factor could not be ruled out. HLA typing was unavailable for some donors at each locus, so association tests used only the typed subset. Immune exposure information for the cohort was limited to CMV serostatus. A later analysis associated 16,951 TCR beta sequences with specific HLA alleles at a false discovery rate of 0.05. The sequencing pipeline was judged likely to have produced a cluster of highly shared sequence variants as a technical artifact. A later analysis found that most CMV-associated TCR beta chains appeared HLA-restricted, with HLA associations seemingly driven largely by CMV exposure. Only TCR beta chains were sequenced in this cohort, and the absence of alpha or paired-chain data limited detectable features. A further reported finding was that TCR beta sequences accurately predicted the HLA-A and HLA-B alleles for most subjects in the first cohort. Strong co-occurrence of HLA alleles, especially DR and DQ, made assigning TCR associations to individual alleles difficult. The study listed 164 TCR beta chains as associated with cytomegalovirus. According to a later analysis, TCR association rates differed among HLA loci, with DRB1 alleles showing the most associated TCRs and HLA-C alleles showing the fewest. Broadly in line with IMGT annotations, most TCR beta V segments showed up in productive rearrangements about 87% or about 30% of the time in an earlier analysis of approximately 640 of the donors. In a later analysis, several top co-occurrence clusters were reported to appear linked to parvovirus B19, influenza, CMV and Epstein-Barr virus. Some IMGT-functional V segments, including TRBV6-2 and TRBV6-3, could not be distinguished by the 87-base-pair reads and were therefore excluded. The authors suggested that the approach could potentially be extended to other disease states and immunological phenotypes. A few of the identified cytomegalovirus-associated TCR beta chains were confirmed in vitro to be specific for cytomegalovirus antigens. In both the original and validation cohorts, the classifier was reported to diagnose cytomegalovirus status with high specificity and sensitivity. Sequencing depth was assumed to be roughly uniform across donors in the presence/absence analyses, though that assumption may not hold. An association between a missense DCLRE1C variant and V-gene and J-gene trimming of TCR beta chains was found in a later genetic analysis and replicated in an independent cohort. While some public TCRs were present in many individuals, most TCR sequences turned up only very rarely across donors. Because counts were too low, seventeen rarely observed V segments, including chromosome 9 orphons, were left out of the earlier analysis of 587 of the donors. According to a later genetic analysis, donors in an Asian-associated ancestry cluster had fewer N-insertions in productive TCRs than the approximately 670-donor mean. In a later analysis, HLA-associated TCR beta chains were found to be more clonally expanded and to have lower generation probabilities than equally common non-associated chains.

As concerns this clone: It lacks a known antigen.

The library was prepared using the immunoSEQ multiplex PCR assay. The multiplex PCR relied on a mix of 60 forward primers for TCR Vbeta segments and 13 reverse primers for TCR Jbeta segments. The CDR3 region of rearranged TCR beta genes was amplified from genomic DNA with a multiplex PCR assay. The Illumina HiSeq System was used to sequence the amplified TCR beta libraries as 87-base-pair reads. As for the original processing: Across the 700 or so repertoires, a later analysis counted about 81 million unique TCR beta chains, 9 million to 14 million of which were shared by at least two donors. Raw reads were error-corrected and collapsed into unique sequences by a nearest-neighbor algorithm in which closely related sequences were merged to remove PCR and sequencing errors. Alignment of CDR3 sequences to IMGT reference sequences was used to assign V, D and J gene segments. For a sequence to be retained, at least a six-nucleotide match to both a V gene segment and a J gene segment was required. Rearrangements were called productive when the CDR3 lacked stop codons and stayed in frame with V and J; all others were non-productive. CDR3 was defined according to IMGT convention as the region running from the second conserved V-encoded cysteine to the conserved J-encoded phenylalanine. The earlier analysis of about 560 of the donors excluded any sequence lacking an unambiguous match to a single V gene segment. An earlier analysis of 500 to 600 of the donors classified V segments as functional when productive rearrangements were above 56.7% and as segregating when the standard deviation between donors was above 5%. To diagnose cytomegalovirus status from the catalog of TCR beta chain sequences, a statistical classification framework was built. In a later analysis, TCR nucleotide sequences were compared against IMGT/GENE-DB human TR gene sequences so that V and J genes could be assigned. A later analysis assigned CDR3 sequences and most-parsimonious VDJ recombination scenarios with the TCRdist pipeline. A later analysis defined each TCR beta chain by its CDR3 amino acid sequence plus V-gene family, and excluded reads lacking a unique V-gene family. A later analysis removed nearly 600 highly shared, low-generation-probability nucleotide sequences to deal with suspected cross-contamination and a sequencing artifact. A later analysis calculated a clonal expansion index for each public chain from normalized within-repertoire ranks of inferred template counts. In a later analysis, generation probabilities were computed using a VDJ recombination model fitted to out-of-frame rearrangements, and the results were checked against IGoR. In a later analysis, TCR-TCR, TCR-HLA and TCR-CMV co-occurrence was scored with hypergeometric tests, and a repertoire-size bias correction was applied to TCR pairs. A later analysis estimated false discovery rates by permuting HLA or CMV assignments 20 times. In a later analysis, co-occurring TCRs were grouped using DBSCAN, with TCRdist sequence similarity added in when clustering inside HLA-allele-positive subsets. Repertoires with fewer than 30,000 or more than 120,000 public chains, plus five repertoires with anomalous nucleotide sharing, were excluded from co-occurrence clustering. The clones in this table, taken by TCRdb from immuneACCESS, are in-frame only. Not every clone is retained; where verified, under half of the shortfall comes from an unresolved V gene, and the cause of the rest is unknown. The V and J calls and clone size are taken from that table; D and trimming were inferred from the DNA. The sample's clone listing holds about 160,000 clones. The ten largest account for 1% to 1.5% of the sample.

The CDR3 holds 14 amino acids from the cysteine to the phenylalanine. Left in the record is the CDR3 DNA by itself, 42 bases read in frame from the first base. Sequences SGHRS (CDR1) and YFSETQ (CDR2) are obtained from the germline V gene. The germline V end is reduced by 1 base and the J end by 6 bases; junction bases left unmatched: 3. The cohort consisted of fewer than 700 healthy bone marrow donors. At the time of sampling, all cohort members were nominally healthy, though unrecorded immune exposures were likely present. The donor tested CMV seronegative and was one of the 352 seronegative cohort members. A peripheral blood sample was provided by each donor, and peripheral blood mononuclear cells were used for TCR beta sequencing. The Qiagen DNeasy Blood Extraction Kit was used to extract genomic DNA from the blood cell samples.

The source material was PBMCs. This sequence originates from an older woman in good health and CMV-seronegative. The rearranged chain carries TRBV5-1 and TRBJ2-1; TRBD1 lines up with 8 middle nucleotides. The nucleotide sequence reads as follows: TGCGCCAGCAGCTTGCAGGGGGCACTCAATGAGCAGTTCTTC. This yields the protein CASSLQGALNEQFF. Where the CDR3 stops, the reference TRBV5-1 and TRBJ2-1 genes take over; the full variable domain is KAGVTQTPRYLIKTRGQQVTLSCSPISGHRSVSWYQQTPGQGLQFLFEYFSETQRNKGNFPGRFSGRQFSNSRSEMNVSTLELGDSALYLCASSLQGALNEQFFGPGTRLTVL.